The clone carrying this TCR beta chain was seen only a few times. From the 5' RACE reads, TCRdb called clonotypes with MiXCR, one entry per CDR3 protein. This table has roughly 700,000 distinct CDR3 sequences, roughly 8% appearing once. These data come from a study of identical twins. The CDR3 is 14 residues long. Germline V lookup: CDR1 MGHRA, CDR2 YSYEKL. The germline V and J ends were trimmed by 5 bases and 7 bases, with 15 bases remaining between them. These data were likewise used in another study, on yellow fever vaccine responses in identical twins.

This TCR was sampled from a woman aged 18 to 35 in good health. The specimen sequenced was PBMCs. The V call is TRBV4-1, the J call TRBJ2-1, with a weak D call TRBD1 (6 bases). The CDR3: CASSIDRRINEQFF. The CDR3 nucleotides read TGCGCCAGCAGCATAGACAGGCGGATTAATGAGCAGTTCTTC.